These T cell receptor beta chains were read from a single sample in a study of T cell responses to AZD1222 COVID-19 vaccine. Assay: immunoSEQ multiplex PCR; the TCRdb copy retains only in-frame clones and omits some. Of some 140,000 clones listed, roughly 90% were seen once; the top ten hold 18%. This sample comprised peripheral blood, obtained on day 0 of AZD1222 vaccination. Receptors were obtained from an adult in good health. CDR3s include the opening cysteine and the closing phenylalanine or tryptophan. Each record gives: clone size, V gene, J gene, D gene, CDR3 protein, CDR3 DNA. D genes are given only for firm matches. Clone size is shown for a subset of rows, as once, few, many or a class of expanded clone.

NA	TRBV11-2	TRBJ2-3	NA	CASNFAGLGLSSTDTQYF	TGTGCCAGCAATTTTGCCGGCCTGGGACTCTCTAGCACAGATACGCAGTATTTT
NA	TRBV7-3	TRBJ2-1	NA	CASSRYRDNEQFF	TGTGCCAGCAGCCGTTACAGGGATAATGAGCAGTTCTTC
NA	TRBV27	TRBJ2-7	NA	CASSFGYEQYF	TGTGCCAGCAGTTTTGGGTACGAGCAGTACTTC
NA	TRBV7-8	TRBJ2-2	NA	CASSLVSGGSDTGELFF	TGTGCCAGCAGCTTAGTGTCAGGGGGGTCGGACACCGGGGAGCTGTTTTTT
NA	TRBV21-1	TRBJ2-1	NA	CASSKGCRGRRGEQFF	TGTGCCAGCAGCAAAGGGTGCAGGGGCCGGCGAGGTGAGCAGTTCTTC
medium-sized	TRBV7-8	TRBJ2-7	NA	CASSLSNYEQYF	TGTGCCAGCAGCTTAAGCAACTACGAGCAGTACTTC
NA	TRBV28	TRBJ1-5	NA	CASSGGGFSNQPQHF	TGTGCCAGCAGCGGGGGGGGTTTTAGCAATCAGCCCCAGCATTTT
few	TRBV5-1	TRBJ1-6	NA	CASSQQVQSNSPLHF	TGCGCCAGCAGCCAACAGGTCCAGAGCAATTCACCCCTCCACTTT
NA	TRBV7-6	TRBJ2-3	TRBD2	CASSSPGLAGGTQYF	TGTGCCAGCAGCTCCCCGGGACTAGCGGGAGGAACGCAGTATTTT
NA	TRBV5-1	TRBJ1-3	NA	CASSMYPDFNSGNTIYF	TGCGCCAGCAGCATGTATCCGGACTTCAACTCTGGAAACACCATATATTTT
NA	TRBV3-1/TRBV3-2	TRBJ1-1	NA	CASSLEQALGTEAFF	TGTGCCAGCAGCCTAGAACAGGCTCTGGGCACTGAAGCTTTCTTT
NA	TRBV3-1/TRBV3-2	TRBJ2-2	TRBD2	CASSQAPLPGTTNTGELFF	TGTGCCAGCAGCCAAGCCCCCCTTCCCGGGACTACGAACACCGGGGAGCTGTTTTTT
NA	TRBV7-9	TRBJ1-5	NA	CASSLGGGPHQPQHF	TGTGCCAGCAGCTTAGGTGGGGGCCCTCATCAGCCCCAGCATTTT
NA	TRBV2	TRBJ2-3	NA	CASSTTDTQYF	TGTGCCAGCAGTACTACAGATACGCAGTATTTT
NA	TRBV9	TRBJ2-2	TRBD2	CASSPQWTSVTGELFF	TGTGCCAGCAGCCCACAATGGACTAGCGTCACCGGGGAGCTGTTTTTT
NA	TRBV6-2/TRBV6-3	TRBJ2-7	NA	CASSRALYEQYF	TGTGCCAGCAGCAGGGCATTATACGAGCAGTACTTC
NA	TRBV12-3/TRBV12-4	TRBJ1-2	NA	CASSWRDYGYTF	TGTGCCAGCAGTTGGAGGGACTATGGCTACACCTTC
NA	TRBV3-1/TRBV3-2	TRBJ1-2	TRBD1	CASSQKDRGYGYTF	TGTGCCAGCAGCCAAAAGGACAGGGGTTATGGCTACACCTTC
NA	TRBV30	TRBJ1-2	TRBD1	CAWSLTGVGYTF	TGTGCCTGGAGTTTAACAGGGGTTGGCTACACCTTC
NA	TRBV2	TRBJ2-1	NA	CAKETGSNEQFF	TGTGCCAAAGAGACAGGTTCGAATGAGCAGTTCTTC
NA	TRBV24-1	TRBJ1-6	NA	CATSDSRGNSPLHF	TGTGCCACCAGTGATTCTAGGGGTAATTCACCCCTCCACTTT
NA	TRBV5-1	TRBJ1-3	NA	CASSTGRSSGNTIYF	TGCGCCAGCAGCACGGGACGGAGCTCTGGAAACACCATATATTTT
NA	TRBV6-2/TRBV6-3	TRBJ2-7	NA	CASSYPWVVYEQYF	TGTGCCAGCAGTTACCCCTGGGTGGTCTACGAGCAGTACTTC
NA	TRBV21-1	TRBJ2-3	NA	CASSNPFSILFTDTQYF	TGTGCCAGCAGCAACCCATTCTCAATACTCTTCACAGATACGCAGTATTTT
few	TRBV5-4	TRBJ2-7	NA	CASGRPGNEQYF	TGTGCCAGCGGCAGGCCTGGCAACGAGCAGTACTTC
once	TRBV23-1	TRBJ2-3	NA	CASSQWPPGPRRTDTQYF	TGCGCCAGCAGTCAATGGCCCCCCGGTCCCAGGCGCACAGATACGCAGTATTTT
NA	TRBV7-2	TRBJ2-5	NA	CASSVGIQETQYF	TGTGCCAGCAGCGTAGGAATCCAAGAGACCCAGTACTTC
NA	TRBV18	TRBJ1-2	TRBD1	CASSRAGQQTANYGYTF	TGTGCCAGCTCACGCGCGGGACAGCAAACCGCCAACTATGGCTACACCTTC